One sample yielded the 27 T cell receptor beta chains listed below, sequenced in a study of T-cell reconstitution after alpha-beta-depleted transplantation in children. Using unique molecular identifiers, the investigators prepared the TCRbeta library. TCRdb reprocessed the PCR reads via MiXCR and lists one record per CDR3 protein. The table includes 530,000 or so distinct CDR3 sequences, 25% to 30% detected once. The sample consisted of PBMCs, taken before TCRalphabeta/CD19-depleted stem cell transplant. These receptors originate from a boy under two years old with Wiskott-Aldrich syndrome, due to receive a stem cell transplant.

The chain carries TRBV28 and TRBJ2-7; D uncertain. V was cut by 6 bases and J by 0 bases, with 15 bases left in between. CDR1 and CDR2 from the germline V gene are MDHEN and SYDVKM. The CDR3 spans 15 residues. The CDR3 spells CASSPTRPLSYEQYF. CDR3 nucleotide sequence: TGTGCCAGCAGCCCGACTCGCCCCCTCTCCTACGAGCAGTACTTC. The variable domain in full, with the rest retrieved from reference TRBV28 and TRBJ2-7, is DVKVTQSSRYLVKRTGEKVFLECVQDMDHENMFWYRQDPGLGLRLIYFSYDVKMKEKGDIPEGYSVSREKKERFSLILESASTNQTSMYLCASSPTRPLSYEQYFGPGTRLTVT.

CDR3 DNA: TGTGCCAGCAGCTTGTGCAGGCCAGTCTGCAATGAGCAGTTCTTC. Residues: CASSLCRPVCNEQFF. The chain recombines TRBV7-9 with TRBJ2-1; no definite D call. The CDR3 has 15 amino acids. Germline lookup yields CDR1 SEHNR and CDR2 FQNEAQ (reference sequence). V was cut by 3 bases and J by 6 bases, with 15 bases left in between.

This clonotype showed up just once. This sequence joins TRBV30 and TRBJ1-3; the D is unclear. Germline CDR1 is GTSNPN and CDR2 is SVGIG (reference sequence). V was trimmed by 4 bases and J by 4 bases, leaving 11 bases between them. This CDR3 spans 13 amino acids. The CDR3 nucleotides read TGTGCCTGGAAGAGGGTATCCGGAAACACCATATATTTT. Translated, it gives CAWKRVSGNTIYF.

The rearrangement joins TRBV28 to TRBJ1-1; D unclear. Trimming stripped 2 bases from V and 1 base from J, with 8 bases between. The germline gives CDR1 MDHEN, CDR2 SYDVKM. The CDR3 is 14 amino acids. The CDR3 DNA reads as TGTGCCAGCAGTTTACCACTGGCGAACACTGAAGCTTTCTTT. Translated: CASSLPLANTEAFF.

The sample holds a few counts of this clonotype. The chain's CDR3 is CSVEEGWGYGYTF. The DNA for the CDR3 is TGCAGCGTTGAAGAGGGTTGGGGGTATGGCTACACCTTC. The chain recombines TRBV29-1 with TRBJ1-2; the D gene is possibly TRBD1 (5 bases). CDR1 SQVTM and CDR2 ANQGSEA come from the germline V gene. The CDR3 is made up of 13 amino acids. V shed 0 bases and J shed 5 bases, with 10 bases lying between them.

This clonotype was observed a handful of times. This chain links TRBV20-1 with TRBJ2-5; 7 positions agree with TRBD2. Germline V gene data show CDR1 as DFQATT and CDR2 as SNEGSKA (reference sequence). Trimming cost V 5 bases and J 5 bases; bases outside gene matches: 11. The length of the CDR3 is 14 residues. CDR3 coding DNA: TGCAGTGCTTTACTAGCGCCCACCTTGGAGACCCAGTACTTC. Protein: CSALLAPTLETQYF.

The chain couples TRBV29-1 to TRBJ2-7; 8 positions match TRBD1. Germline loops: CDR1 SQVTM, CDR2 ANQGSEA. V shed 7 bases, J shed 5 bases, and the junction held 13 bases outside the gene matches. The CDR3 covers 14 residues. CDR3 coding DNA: TGCAGCGCCTCCGCGGGCAGGGGGCCCCACGAGCAGTACTTC. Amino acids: CSASAGRGPHEQYF.

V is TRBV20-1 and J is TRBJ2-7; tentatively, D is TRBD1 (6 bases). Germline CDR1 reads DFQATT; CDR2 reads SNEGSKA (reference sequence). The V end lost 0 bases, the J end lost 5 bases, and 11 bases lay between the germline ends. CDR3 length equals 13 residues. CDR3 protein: CSARDGTLDEQYF. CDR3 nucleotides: TGCAGTGCTAGAGACGGGACACTCGACGAGCAGTACTTC.

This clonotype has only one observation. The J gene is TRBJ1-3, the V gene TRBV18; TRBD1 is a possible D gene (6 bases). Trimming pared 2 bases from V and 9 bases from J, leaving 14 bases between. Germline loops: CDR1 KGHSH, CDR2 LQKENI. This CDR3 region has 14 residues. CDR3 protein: CASSPSTQGTTIYF. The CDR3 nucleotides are TGTGCCAGCTCACCATCAACCCAGGGGACCACCATATATTTT.

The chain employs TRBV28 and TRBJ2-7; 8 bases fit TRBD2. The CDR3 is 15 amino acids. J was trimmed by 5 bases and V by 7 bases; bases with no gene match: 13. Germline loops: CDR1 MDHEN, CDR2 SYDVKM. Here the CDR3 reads CASTEWGLVAHEQYF. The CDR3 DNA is TGTGCCAGCACTGAATGGGGACTAGTTGCCCACGAGCAGTACTTC.

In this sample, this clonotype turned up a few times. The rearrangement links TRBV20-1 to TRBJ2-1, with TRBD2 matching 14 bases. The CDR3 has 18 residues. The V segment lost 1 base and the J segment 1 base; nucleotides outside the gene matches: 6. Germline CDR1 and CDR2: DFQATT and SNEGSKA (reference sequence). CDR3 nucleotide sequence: TGCAGTGCTAGAGGTGGGACTAGCGGGAGTACGTCCTACAATGAGCAGTTCTTC. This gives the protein CSARGGTSGSTSYNEQFF.

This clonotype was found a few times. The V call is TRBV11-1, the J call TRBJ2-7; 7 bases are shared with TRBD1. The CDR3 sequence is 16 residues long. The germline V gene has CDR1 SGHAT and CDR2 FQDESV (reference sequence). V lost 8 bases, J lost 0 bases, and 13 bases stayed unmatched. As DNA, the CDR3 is TGTGCCAGCTCCGGGACAGAATTTTTGAGCTCCTACGAGCAGTACTTC. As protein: CASSGTEFLSSYEQYF. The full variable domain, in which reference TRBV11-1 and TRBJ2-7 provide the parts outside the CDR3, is EAEVAQSPRYKITEKSQAVAFWCDPISGHATLYWYRQILGQGPELLVQFQDESVVDDSQLPKDRFSAERLKGVDSTLKIQPAELGDSAMYLCASSGTEFLSSYEQYFGPGTRLTVT.

CDR3 sequence: CASSLGQPGDTQYF. In nucleotides, the CDR3 is TGCGCCAGCAGCTTGGGCCAACCCGGCGATACGCAGTATTTT. V usage is TRBV5-1 and J usage is TRBJ2-3; no definite D call. Trimming left V 0 bases short and J 6 bases short, with 11 bases between. This CDR3 has 14 amino acids. The germline gives CDR1 SGHRS, CDR2 YFSETQ. The full variable domain, its missing parts supplied by reference TRBV5-1 and TRBJ2-3, is KAGVTQTPRYLIKTRGQQVTLSCSPISGHRSVSWYQQTPGQGLQFLFEYFSETQRNKGNFPGRFSGRQFSNSRSEMNVSTLELGDSALYLCASSLGQPGDTQYFGPGTRLTVL.

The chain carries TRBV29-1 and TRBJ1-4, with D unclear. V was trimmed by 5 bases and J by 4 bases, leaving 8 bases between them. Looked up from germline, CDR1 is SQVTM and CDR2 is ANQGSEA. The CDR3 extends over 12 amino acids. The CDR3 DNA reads TGCAGCGTTAGTGACGATAATGAAAAACTGTTTTTT. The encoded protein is CSVSDDNEKLFF.

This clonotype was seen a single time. The CDR3 nucleotides are TGCAGCGTTCCCCCGGGCGATGAGCAGTTCTTC. Its translation is CSVPPGDEQFF. The chain joins TRBV29-1 to TRBJ2-1; D unclear. V was shortened by 5 bases and J by 8 bases, with 10 bases between the two germline ends. Germline V gene sequence: CDR1 SQVTM, CDR2 ANQGSEA. This CDR3 is 11 amino acids long.

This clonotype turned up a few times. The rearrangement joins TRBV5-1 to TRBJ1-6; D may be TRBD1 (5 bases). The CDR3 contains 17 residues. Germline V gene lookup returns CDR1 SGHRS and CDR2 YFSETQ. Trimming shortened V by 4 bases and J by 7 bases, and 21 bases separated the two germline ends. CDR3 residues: CASSESRRPGLNSPLHF. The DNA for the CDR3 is TGCGCCAGCAGCGAAAGCCGACGACCAGGGCTGAATTCACCCCTCCACTTT.

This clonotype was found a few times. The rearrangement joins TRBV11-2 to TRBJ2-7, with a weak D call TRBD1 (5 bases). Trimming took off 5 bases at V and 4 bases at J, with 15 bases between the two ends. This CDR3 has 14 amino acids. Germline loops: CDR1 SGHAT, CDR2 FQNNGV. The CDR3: CASSRGTGAYEQYF. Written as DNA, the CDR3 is TGTGCCAGCAGCAGGGGAACAGGCGCTTACGAGCAGTACTTC.

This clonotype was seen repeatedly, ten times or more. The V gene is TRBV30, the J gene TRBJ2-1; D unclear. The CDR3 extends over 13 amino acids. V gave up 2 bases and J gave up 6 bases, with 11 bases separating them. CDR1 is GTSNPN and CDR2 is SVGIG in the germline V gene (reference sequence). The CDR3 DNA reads TGTGCCTGGAGTTTCGATTGGCGCAATGAGCAGTTCTTC. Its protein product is CAWSFDWRNEQFF. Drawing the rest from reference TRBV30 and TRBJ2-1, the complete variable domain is SQTIHQWPATLVQPVGSPLSLECTVEGTSNPNLYWYRQAAGRGLQLLFYSVGIGQISSEVPQNLSASRPQDRQFILSSKKLLLSDSGFYLCAWSFDWRNEQFFGPGTRLTVL.

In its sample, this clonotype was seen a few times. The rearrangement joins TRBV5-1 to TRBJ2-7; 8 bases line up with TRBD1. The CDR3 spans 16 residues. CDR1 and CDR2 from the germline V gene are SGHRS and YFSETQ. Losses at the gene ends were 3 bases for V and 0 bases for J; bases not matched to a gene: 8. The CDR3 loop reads CASSYQGQVSSYEQYF. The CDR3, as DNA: TGCGCCAGCAGCTACCAGGGACAGGTGAGCTCCTACGAGCAGTACTTC.

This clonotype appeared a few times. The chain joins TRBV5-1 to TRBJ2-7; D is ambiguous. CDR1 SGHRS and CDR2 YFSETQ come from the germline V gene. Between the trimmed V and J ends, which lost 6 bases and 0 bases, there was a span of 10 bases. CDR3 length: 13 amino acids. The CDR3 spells CASKAKSSYEQYF. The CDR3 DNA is TGCGCCAGCAAAGCGAAGAGCTCCTACGAGCAGTACTTC.

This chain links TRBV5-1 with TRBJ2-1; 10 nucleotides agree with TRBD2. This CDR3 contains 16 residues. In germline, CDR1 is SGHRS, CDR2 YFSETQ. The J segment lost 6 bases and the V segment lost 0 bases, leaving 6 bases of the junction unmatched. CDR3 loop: CASSLVLASGSNEQFF. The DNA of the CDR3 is TGCGCCAGCAGCTTGGTTTTGGCTAGCGGGAGCAATGAGCAGTTCTTC.

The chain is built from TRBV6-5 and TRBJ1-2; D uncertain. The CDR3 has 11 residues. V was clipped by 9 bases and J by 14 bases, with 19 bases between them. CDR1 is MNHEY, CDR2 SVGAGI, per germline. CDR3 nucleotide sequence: TGTGCCAGTGGAGACCTTGGCTCGGAAACCTTC. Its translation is CASGDLGSETF.

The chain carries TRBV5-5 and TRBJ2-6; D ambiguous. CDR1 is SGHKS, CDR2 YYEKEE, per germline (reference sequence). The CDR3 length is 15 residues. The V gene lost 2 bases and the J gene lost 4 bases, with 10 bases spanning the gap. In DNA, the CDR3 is TGTGCCAGCAGCTTTCGCGCGCTCGGGGCCAACGTCCTGACTTTC. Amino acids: CASSFRALGANVLTF.

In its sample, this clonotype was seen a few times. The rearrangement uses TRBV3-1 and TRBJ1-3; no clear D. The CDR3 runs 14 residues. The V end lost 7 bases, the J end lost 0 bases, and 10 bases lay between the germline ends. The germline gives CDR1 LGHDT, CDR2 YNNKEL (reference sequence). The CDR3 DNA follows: TGTGCCAGCAACACGGGAGTCTCTGGAAACACCATATATTTT. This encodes CASNTGVSGNTIYF.

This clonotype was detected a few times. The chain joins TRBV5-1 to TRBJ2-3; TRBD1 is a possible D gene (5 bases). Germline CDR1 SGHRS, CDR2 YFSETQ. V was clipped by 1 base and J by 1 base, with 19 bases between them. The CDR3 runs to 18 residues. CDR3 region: CASSLKPSPVGGTDTQYF. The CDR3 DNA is TGCGCCAGCAGCTTGAAGCCCTCTCCGGTAGGGGGCACAGATACGCAGTATTTT.

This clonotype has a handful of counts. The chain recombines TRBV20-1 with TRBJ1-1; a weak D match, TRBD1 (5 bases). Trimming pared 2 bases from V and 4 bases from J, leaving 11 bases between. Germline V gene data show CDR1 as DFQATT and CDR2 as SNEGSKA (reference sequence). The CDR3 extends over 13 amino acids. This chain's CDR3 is CSARSGGFTEAFF. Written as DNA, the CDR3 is TGCAGTGCTAGATCTGGGGGTTTCACTGAAGCTTTCTTT.

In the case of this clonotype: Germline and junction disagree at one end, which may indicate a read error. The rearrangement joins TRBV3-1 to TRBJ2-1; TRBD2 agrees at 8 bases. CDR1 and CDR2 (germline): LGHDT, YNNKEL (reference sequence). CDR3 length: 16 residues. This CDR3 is CASSLPTSGSYSEQFF. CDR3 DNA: TGTGCCAGCAGCCTGCCTACGAGCGGGAGTTACAGTGAGCAGTTCTTC.